Sequencing of this TCR beta chain was carried out in a study of shared clonotypes between healthy human individuals. Overall study results and limits: It was the few donors that limited the genetic and exposure-history diversity represented.

Of note for this clone: The antigen is undetermined.

CDR3 length: 14 residues. V lost 6 bases, J lost 1 base, and 4 bases stayed unmatched. CDR1 SNHLY and CDR2 FYNNEI come from the germline V gene. Produced via immunoSEQ multiplex PCR; TCRdb's table is partial and in-frame only. This sample has hundreds of thousands of clones, with over 65% found just once. This rearrangement joins TRBV2 to TRBJ1-1; 8 nucleotides match TRBD1. The clonotype was recovered from a woman aged 25-40 years in good health. Input material: memory CD4+ T cells sorted from blood. The subset: CD45RA-negative fraction. CDR3 protein: CASRRQGPNTEAFF. The CDR3 DNA reads TGTGCCAGCAGAAGACAGGGGCCGAACACTGAAGCTTTCTTT.